The entry that follows covers one T cell receptor beta chain sequence. These data belong to a study of T cell repertoires in cytomegalovirus infection. Study details: Indicated by public TCR beta signatures were CMV infection and matching HLA type.

CDR1 and CDR2 (germline): SNHLY, FYNNEI. V lost 5 bases to trimming and J lost 4 bases, with 18 bases between them. The CDR3 totals 16 residues. TCRdb ran MiXCR on the reads and lists one entry per CDR3 protein. The profile shows hundreds of thousands of distinct CDR3 sequences, approximately 40% of them singletons. The receptor comes from a human donor in good health (CMV status not recorded). Some clones in this sample may be carry-over from other donors' samples. The material sequenced was PBMCs. The chain combines TRBV2 with TRBJ2-1, with D unclear. CDR3 protein: CASSPPRAPRYNEQFF. As DNA, the CDR3 is TGTGCCAGCAGTCCACCTAGGGCTCCGCGATACAATGAGCAGTTCTTC.